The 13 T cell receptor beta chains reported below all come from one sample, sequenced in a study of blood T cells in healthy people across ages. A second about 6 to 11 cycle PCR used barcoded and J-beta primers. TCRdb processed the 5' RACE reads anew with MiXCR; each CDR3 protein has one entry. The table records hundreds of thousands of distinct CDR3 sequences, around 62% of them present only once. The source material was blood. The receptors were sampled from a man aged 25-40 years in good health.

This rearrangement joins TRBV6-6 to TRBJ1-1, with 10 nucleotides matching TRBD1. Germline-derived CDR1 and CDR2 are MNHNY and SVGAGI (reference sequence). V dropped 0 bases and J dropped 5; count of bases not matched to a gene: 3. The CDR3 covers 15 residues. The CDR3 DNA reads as TGTGCCAGCAGTTACTCGGGACAGGGGAGGACTGAAGCTTTCTTT. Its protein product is CASSYSGQGRTEAFF.

The CDR3, as DNA: TGCGCCAGCAGCCAAGAACGTCAGGTCCTCGCTGGCTACACCTTC. This gives the protein CASSQERQVLAGYTF. The chain joins TRBV4-3 to TRBJ1-2; D ambiguous. Trimming left V 0 bases short and J 7 bases short, with 15 bases between. The CDR3 runs 15 residues. CDR1 is LGHNA, CDR2 YSLEER, per germline.

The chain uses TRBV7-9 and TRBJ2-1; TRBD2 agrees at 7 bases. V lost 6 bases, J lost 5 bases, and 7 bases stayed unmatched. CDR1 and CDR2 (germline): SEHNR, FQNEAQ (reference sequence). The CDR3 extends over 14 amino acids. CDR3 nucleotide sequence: TGTGCCAGCAGGGGCGGGGGTCACGACAATGAGCAGTTCTTC. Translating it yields CASRGGGHDNEQFF. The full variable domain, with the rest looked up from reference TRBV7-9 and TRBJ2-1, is DTGVSQNPRHKITKRGQNVTFRCDPISEHNRLYWYRQTLGQGPEFLTYFQNEAQLEKSRLLSDRFSAERPKGSFSTLEIQRTEQGDSAMYLCASRGGGHDNEQFFGPGTRLTVL.

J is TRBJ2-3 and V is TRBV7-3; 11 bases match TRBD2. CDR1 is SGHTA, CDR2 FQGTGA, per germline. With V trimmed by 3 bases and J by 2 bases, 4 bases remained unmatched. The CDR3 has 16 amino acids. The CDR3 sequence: CASSFPSGGSTDTQYF. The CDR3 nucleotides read TGTGCCAGCAGCTTCCCTAGCGGGGGGTCCACAGATACGCAGTATTTT. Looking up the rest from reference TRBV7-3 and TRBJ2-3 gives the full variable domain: GAGVSQTPSNKVTEKGKYVELRCDPISGHTALYWYRQSLGQGPEFLIYFQGTGAADDSGLPNDRFFAVRPEGSVSTLKIQRTERGDSAVYLCASSFPSGGSTDTQYFGPGTRLTVL.

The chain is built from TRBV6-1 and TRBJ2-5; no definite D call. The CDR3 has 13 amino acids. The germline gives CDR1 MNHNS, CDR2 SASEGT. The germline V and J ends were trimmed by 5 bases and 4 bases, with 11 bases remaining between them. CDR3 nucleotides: TGTGCCAGCAGTCTCCCACTGGGAGAGACCCAGTACTTC. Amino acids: CASSLPLGETQYF.

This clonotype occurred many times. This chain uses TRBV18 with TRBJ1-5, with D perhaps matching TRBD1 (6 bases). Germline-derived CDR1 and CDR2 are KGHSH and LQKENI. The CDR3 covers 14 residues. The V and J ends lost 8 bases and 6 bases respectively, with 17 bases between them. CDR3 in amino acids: CASSPGQGGQPQHF. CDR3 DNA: TGTGCCAGCAGCCCGGGACAAGGAGGTCAGCCCCAGCATTTT. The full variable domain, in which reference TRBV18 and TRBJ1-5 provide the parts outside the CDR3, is NAGVMQNPRHLVRRRGQEARLRCSPMKGHSHVYWYRQLPEEGLKFMVYLQKENIIDESGMPKERFSAEFPKEGPSILRIQQVVRGDSAAYFCASSPGQGGQPQHFGDGTRLSIL.

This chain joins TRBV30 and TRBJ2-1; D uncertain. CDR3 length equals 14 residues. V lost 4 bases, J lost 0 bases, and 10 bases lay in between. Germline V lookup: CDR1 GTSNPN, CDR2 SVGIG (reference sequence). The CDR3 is CAWTARNSYNEQFF. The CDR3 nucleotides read TGTGCCTGGACAGCCCGAAACTCCTACAATGAGCAGTTCTTC.

CDR3 in amino acids: CATSRDDRGEQYF. The CDR3, as DNA: TGTGCCACCAGCAGAGATGACAGGGGCGAGCAGTACTTC. The V call is TRBV15, the J call TRBJ2-4; 8 nucleotides align to TRBD1. Gene TRBJ2-7 matches the end of the DNA better, so the J call may be wrong. Germline values: CDR1 LNHNV, CDR2 YYDKDF (reference sequence). CDR3 length equals 13 residues.

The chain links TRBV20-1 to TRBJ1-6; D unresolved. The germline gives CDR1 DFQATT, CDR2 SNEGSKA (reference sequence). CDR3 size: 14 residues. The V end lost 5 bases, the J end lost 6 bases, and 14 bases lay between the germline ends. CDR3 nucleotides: TGCAGTGCTGTCTTCGATCCGACTAATTCACCCCTCCACTTT. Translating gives CSAVFDPTNSPLHF.

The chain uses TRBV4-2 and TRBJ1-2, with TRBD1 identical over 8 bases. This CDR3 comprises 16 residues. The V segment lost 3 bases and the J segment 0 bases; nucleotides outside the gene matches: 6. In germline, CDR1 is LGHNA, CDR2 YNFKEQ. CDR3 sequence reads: CASSQMGQAANYGYTF. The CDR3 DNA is TGTGCCAGCAGCCAGATGGGACAGGCAGCTAACTATGGCTACACCTTC.

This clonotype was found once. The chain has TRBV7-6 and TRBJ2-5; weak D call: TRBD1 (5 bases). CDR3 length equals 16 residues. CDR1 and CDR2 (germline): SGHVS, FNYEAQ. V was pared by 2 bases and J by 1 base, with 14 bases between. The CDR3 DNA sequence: TGTGCCAGCAGCTTATACTTGGGTGACAGCCAAGAGACCCAGTACTTC. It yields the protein CASSLYLGDSQETQYF.

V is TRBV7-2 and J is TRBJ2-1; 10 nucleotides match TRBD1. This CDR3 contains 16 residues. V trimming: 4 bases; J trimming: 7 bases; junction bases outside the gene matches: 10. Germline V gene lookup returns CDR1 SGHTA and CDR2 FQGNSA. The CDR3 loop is CASSSSGTGEGNEQFF. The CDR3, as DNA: TGTGCCAGCAGCTCCTCCGGGACAGGGGAAGGGAATGAGCAGTTCTTC.

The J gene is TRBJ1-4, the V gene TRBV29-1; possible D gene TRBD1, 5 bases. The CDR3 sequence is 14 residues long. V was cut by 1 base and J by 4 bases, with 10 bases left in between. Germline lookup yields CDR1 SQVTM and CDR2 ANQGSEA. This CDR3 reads CSVEVGVNNEKLFF. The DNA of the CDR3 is TGCAGCGTTGAAGTGGGGGTTAATAATGAAAAACTGTTTTTT.